Listed below are T cell receptor beta chains from one sample, sequenced in a study of cytomegalovirus exposure and HLA in healthy donors. The table came from immunoSEQ multiplex PCR; TCRdb's copy has only in-frame clones and leaves some out. The sample yields about 140,000 clones, 80% to 85% seen once. Material for sequencing was PBMCs. The receptors come from a male donor in good health and CMV-seropositive. Both conserved end residues are part of each CDR3. Each record gives: clone size, D gene, V gene, J gene, CDR3 length, CDR3 DNA, CDR3 protein. A D gene is named only where the DNA matches it firmly. Where a row states a size, it is once, few, many or the class of an expanded clone; other rows omit it.

>few|.|TRBV7-9|TRBJ2-7|13
TGTGCCAGCAGCTTAGCTAGCGAGGACGAGCAGTACTTC
CASSLASEDEQYF
>.|TRBD2|TRBV2|TRBJ2-2|16
TGTGCCAGCAGTGAAGCTTCCGGACTAGCGGTAGGGGAGCTGTTTTTT
CASSEASGLAVGELFF
>.|TRBD1|TRBV6-4|TRBJ2-3|15
TGTGCCAGCAGTGAAGCGGGACAGGGGGCGGATACGCAGTATTTT
CASSEAGQGADTQYF
>.|.|TRBV5-1|TRBJ1-5|15
TGCGCCAGCAGCAGGACAACTGGACCTAATCAGCCCCAGCATTTT
CASSRTTGPNQPQHF
>.|.|TRBV7-2|TRBJ1-2|16
TGTGCCAGCAGCTTAGCGAGGGCAGGGGTGGGTCATGGCTACACCTTC
CASSLARAGVGHGYTF
>.|.|TRBV28|TRBJ2-7|14
TGTGCCAGCAGTTTAGGACTGGCGGGTGGGGAGCAGTACTTC
CASSLGLAGGEQYF
>.|TRBD1|TRBV7-9|TRBJ2-3|17
TGTGCCAGCAGCTTAGGCTTCGCACAGGGGAATGCAGATACGCAGTATTTT
CASSLGFAQGNADTQYF
>once|.|TRBV15|TRBJ1-5|16
TGTGCCACCAGCCGAGTTACAGGTTTGGGGAATCAGCCCCAGCATTTT
CATSRVTGLGNQPQHF
>few|.|TRBV4-1|TRBJ1-6|16
TGCGCCAGCAGCCAAGGTACCGGGGTGTTCAATTCACCCCTCCACTTT
CASSQGTGVFNSPLHF
>.|.|TRBV6-5|TRBJ1-2|11
TGTGCCAGCAGCCGCGGCGGGGGCTACACCTTC
CASSRGGGYTF
>.|TRBD2|TRBV5-1|TRBJ2-3|17
TGCGCCAGCAGCCTAGGACTAGCGGGGGGTAGCACAGATACGCAGTATTTT
CASSLGLAGGSTDTQYF
>few|.|TRBV12-5|TRBJ1-6|13
TGTGCTAGTGCCACTTTAGAGTATTCACCCCTCCACTTT
CASATLEYSPLHF
>.|.|TRBV4-1|TRBJ2-2|14
TGCGCCAGCAGCCACTCTCGGAACACCGGGGAGCTGTTTTTT
CASSHSRNTGELFF
>few|TRBD2|TRBV7-9|TRBJ2-7|15
TGTGCCAGCAGCCAACTAGCGGGGGCCGGCTACGAGCAGTACTTC
CASSQLAGAGYEQYF
>.|.|TRBV7-9|TRBJ2-7|11
TGTTCCAGCAGCTTTACCTACGAGCAGTACTTC
CSSSFTYEQYF
>.|.|TRBV4-1|TRBJ2-7|14
TGCGCCAGCAGCCAAGATCCGGGTTCGGGGGAGCAGTACTTC
CASSQDPGSGEQYF
>.|TRBD2|TRBV30|TRBJ2-1|15
TGTGCCTGGGGGATGGGACTAGCGGGAGTCGATGAGCAGTTCTTC
CAWGMGLAGVDEQFF
>.|TRBD1|TRBV19|TRBJ2-7|14
TGTGCCAGTAGGAGGACAGGGGGCTCCTACGAGCAGTACTTC
CASRRTGGSYEQYF
>.|TRBD2|TRBV29-1|TRBJ2-7|13
TGCAGCGTTGAGGCTAGCGGGAGTTACGAGCAGTACTTC
CSVEASGSYEQYF
>.|.|TRBV9|TRBJ1-1|15
TGTGCCAGCAGCGTAGTAGAGGGTCTTTCTACTGAAGCTTTCTTT
CASSVVEGLSTEAFF
>.|.|TRBV5-1|TRBJ1-2|14
TGCGCCAGCAGCTTGGCCACAGCTAACTATGGCTACACCTTC
CASSLATANYGYTF
>.|TRBD2|TRBV2|TRBJ2-7|15
TGTGCCAGCAGACGGACTAGCGGGGCCTCCTACGAGCAGTACTTC
CASRRTSGASYEQYF
>.|.|TRBV5-4|TRBJ1-4|15
TGTGCCAGCAGCTTGGGAGGGGGTGCTAATGAAAAACTGTTTTTT
CASSLGGGANEKLFF
>.|.|TRBV9|TRBJ1-1|15
TGTGCCAGCAGCGTAGATTTGGCAGGGCGAAGGGAAGCTTTCTTT
CASSVDLAGRREAFF
>.|.|TRBV19|TRBJ2-5|13
TGTGCCAGTAGGCTGAGTCCCCAAGAGACCCAGTACTTC
CASRLSPQETQYF
>.|TRBD2|TRBV30|TRBJ2-1|14
TGTGCCTCCTCGGGGGTGGCGGGAGAGGGAGAGCAGTTCTTC
CASSGVAGEGEQFF
>.|.|TRBV5-4|TRBJ2-7|13
TGTGCCAGCAGCTTGGCCCACCGTCCGGGGCAGTACTTC
CASSLAHRPGQYF
>.|TRBD1|TRBV11-1|TRBJ1-6|15
TGTGCCAGCAGCTTAGTACAGGGGTTGGATTCACCCCTCCACTTT
CASSLVQGLDSPLHF
>.|TRBD2|TRBV6-4|TRBJ2-1|14
TGTGCCAGCAGTGAAGCACTAGCGAGCAATGAGCAGTTCTTC
CASSEALASNEQFF
>.|TRBD1|TRBV27|TRBJ2-1|11
TGTGCCAGTAGACAGGGGGAGAGAAGGTTCTTC
CASRQGERRFF
>once|.|TRBV28|TRBJ1-5|15
TGTGCCAGCAGTTTACCCACCCCGAGAGGTGCGCCCCAGCATTTT
CASSLPTPRGAPQHF
>.|.|TRBV7-8|TRBJ1-6|15
TGTGCCAGCAGCTTACTTCTACAGGTCAATTCACCCCTCCACTTT
CASSLLLQVNSPLHF
>few|TRBD2|TRBV12-5|TRBJ2-7|15
TGTGCGGTCCCCAACATAGCGGGAGCCGGGTACGAGCAGTACTTC
CAVPNIAGAGYEQYF
>.|.|TRBV9|TRBJ2-3|12
TGTGCCAGCAGCCCCTCTACAGATACGCAGTATTTT
CASSPSTDTQYF
>.|TRBD2|TRBV10-3|TRBJ2-7|14
TGTGCCATCAGTGTCCAAACTAGCGGATACGAGCAGTACTTC
CAISVQTSGYEQYF
>.|TRBD2|TRBV7-9|TRBJ2-1|16
TGTGCCAGCAGCCACTTAATGGCGGGAGAGGACAATGAGCAGTTCTTC
CASSHLMAGEDNEQFF